This TCR beta chain was sequenced for a study of cytomegalovirus exposure and HLA in healthy donors. Findings of the study overall: TCR beta sequences reportedly predicted most subjects' HLA-A and HLA-B alleles accurately. Researchers had no immune exposure information except CMV serostatus available. In a later analysis, a genetic analysis reported fewer productive-TCR N-insertions in an Asian-associated ancestry cluster than the cohort average.

PCR used 60 Vbeta primers and 13 Jbeta primers. Using immunoSEQ multiplex PCR, the repertoire was profiled, and TCRdb retains in-frame clones only, with some absent. The sample records 120,000 to 150,000 clones, 80% being singletons. Remarks on this clone: Its specificity is unknown.

J lost 9 bases, V lost 2 bases, and 10 bases had no gene match. Per the germline V gene, CDR1 is MNHEY and CDR2 is SMNVEV (reference sequence). The CDR3 extends over 16 amino acids. The receptor was isolated from a man aged 40-55 years in good health and CMV-seropositive. The sequencing input was PBMCs. The chain has TRBV27 and TRBJ1-6, with TRBD1 matching 7 bases. Here the CDR3 DNA reads TGTGCCAGCAGTTTAGGGGGACTGCGGGACAGTTCACCCCTCCACTTT. This gives the protein CASSLGGLRDSSPLHF.